This T cell receptor beta chain was captured in a study of cytomegalovirus exposure and HLA in healthy donors. The V gene's germline CDR1 is SGHNT and CDR2 YYREEE (reference sequence). CDR3 length equals 15 residues. Trimming stripped 1 base from V and 3 bases from J, with 12 bases between. The study ran its PCR with 60 Vbeta and 13 Jbeta primers. Method: immunoSEQ multiplex PCR; TCRdb's copy keeps in-frame clones and lacks some. The table shows 82,000 or so clones, with 60% to 80% occurring only once. The V gene is TRBV5-4, the J gene TRBJ2-3; D ambiguous. The specimen sequenced was PBMCs. The receptor was isolated from a woman aged 45-60 years in good health and CMV-seropositive. The CDR3 bases are TGTGCCAGCAGCTTGTCCTCGGAGCTGACAGATACGCAGTATTTT. Translation gives CASSLSSELTDTQYF.